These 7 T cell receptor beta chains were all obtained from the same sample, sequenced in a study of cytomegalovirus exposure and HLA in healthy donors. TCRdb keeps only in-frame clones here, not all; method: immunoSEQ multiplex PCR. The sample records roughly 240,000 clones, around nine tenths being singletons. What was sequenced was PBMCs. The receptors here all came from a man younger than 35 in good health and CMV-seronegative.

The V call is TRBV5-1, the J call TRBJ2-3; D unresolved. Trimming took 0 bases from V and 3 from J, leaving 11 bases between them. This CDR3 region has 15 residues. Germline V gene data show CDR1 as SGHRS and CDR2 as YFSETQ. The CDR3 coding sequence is TGCGCCAGCAGCTTGGAAAAGAGTTGGACAGATACGCAGTATTTT. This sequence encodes CASSLEKSWTDTQYF.

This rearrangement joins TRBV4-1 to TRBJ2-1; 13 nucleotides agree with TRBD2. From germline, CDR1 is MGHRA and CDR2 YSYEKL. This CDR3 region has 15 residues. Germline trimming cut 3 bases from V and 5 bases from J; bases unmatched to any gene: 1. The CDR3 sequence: CASSQGTSGNNEQFF. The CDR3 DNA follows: TGCGCCAGCAGCCAGGGGACTAGCGGGAACAATGAGCAGTTCTTC.

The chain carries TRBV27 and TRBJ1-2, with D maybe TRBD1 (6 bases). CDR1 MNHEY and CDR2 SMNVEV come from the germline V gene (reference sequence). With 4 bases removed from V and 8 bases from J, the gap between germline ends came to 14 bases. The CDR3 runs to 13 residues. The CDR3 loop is CASSWSQGGGYTF. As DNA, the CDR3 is TGTGCCAGCAGTTGGTCACAGGGTGGAGGCTACACCTTC.

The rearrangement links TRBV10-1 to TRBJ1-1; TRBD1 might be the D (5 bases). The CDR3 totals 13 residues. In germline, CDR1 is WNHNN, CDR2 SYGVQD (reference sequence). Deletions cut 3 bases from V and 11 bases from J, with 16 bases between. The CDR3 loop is CASSESGVVLAFF. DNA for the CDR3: TGCGCCAGCAGTGAATCGGGGGTCGTACTGGCTTTCTTT.

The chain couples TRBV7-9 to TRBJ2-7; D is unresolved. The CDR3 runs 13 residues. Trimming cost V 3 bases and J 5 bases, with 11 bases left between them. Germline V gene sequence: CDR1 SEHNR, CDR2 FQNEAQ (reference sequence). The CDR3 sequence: CASSFIPMHEQYF. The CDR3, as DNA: TGTGCCAGCAGCTTTATCCCTATGCACGAGCAGTACTTC.

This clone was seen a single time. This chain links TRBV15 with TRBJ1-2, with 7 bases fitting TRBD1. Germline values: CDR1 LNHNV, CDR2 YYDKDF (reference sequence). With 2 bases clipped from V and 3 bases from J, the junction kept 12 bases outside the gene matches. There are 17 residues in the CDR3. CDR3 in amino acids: CATSRPTRNRGDYGYTF. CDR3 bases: TGTGCCACCAGCAGACCCACCCGAAACAGGGGAGACTATGGCTACACCTTC.

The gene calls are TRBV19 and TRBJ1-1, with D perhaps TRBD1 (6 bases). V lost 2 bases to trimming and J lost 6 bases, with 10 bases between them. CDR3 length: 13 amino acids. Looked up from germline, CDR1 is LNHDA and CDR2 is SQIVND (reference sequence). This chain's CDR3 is CASSISWTAEAFF. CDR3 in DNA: TGTGCCAGTAGTATATCTTGGACAGCTGAAGCTTTCTTT.